Listed below are T cell receptor beta chains from one sample, sequenced in a study of blood T cell repertoires in COVID-19. Profiling relied on immunoSEQ multiplex PCR, and the TCRdb table lists in-frame clones only, not all of them. The sample lists approximately 200,000 clones; around 87% were seen once. Input material: peripheral blood. These TCRs come from a woman between 25 and 40 years old with active or convalescent COVID-19. Each CDR3 is given with its conserved first and last residue. The order of the fields is J gene, V gene, clone size, D gene, CDR3 protein, CDR3 DNA. A D gene is named only where the DNA matches it firmly. Where a row states a size, it is once, few, many or the class of an expanded clone; other rows omit it.

>TRBJ1-1|TRBV13|-|-
CASSLRGKVLNTEAFF
TGTGCCAGCAGCTTGCGGGGGAAGGTCTTGAACACTGAAGCTTTCTTT
>TRBJ2-1|TRBV5-1|-|-
CASRDGTVNEQFF
TGCGCCAGCAGGGACGGGACTGTTAATGAGCAGTTCTTC
>TRBJ2-3|TRBV28|-|TRBD1
CASSSQGAVDTQYF
TGTGCCAGCAGTTCCCAGGGGGCGGTGGATACGCAGTATTTT
>TRBJ1-2|TRBV6-6|-|TRBD1
CASRDGQGRGYTF
TGTGCCAGCAGGGACGGACAGGGTCGTGGCTACACCTTC
>TRBJ1-6|TRBV6-5|-|-
CASTLDSSYNSPLHF
TGTGCCAGCACTCTCGACAGCTCCTATAATTCACCCCTCCACTTT
>TRBJ1-2|TRBV6-5|-|TRBD1
CASSPATGYYGYTF
TGTGCCAGCAGTCCCGCGACAGGGTACTATGGCTACACCTTC
>TRBJ2-2|TRBV5-1|-|TRBD2
CASSLLAGSDTGELFF
TGCGCCAGCAGCTTGTTAGCGGGGTCGGACACCGGGGAGCTGTTTTTT
>TRBJ2-5|TRBV4-2|-|TRBD1
CASSLKTGSQETQYF
TGTGCCAGCAGCCTAAAGACAGGGTCGCAAGAGACCCAGTACTTC
>TRBJ1-1|TRBV13|-|-
CASSSRFTGYMNTEAFF
TGTGCCAGCAGCTCCCGGTTTACAGGCTACATGAACACTGAAGCTTTCTTT
>TRBJ1-5|TRBV5-1|-|TRBD1
CASSLSPGGLQPQHF
TGCGCCAGCAGCCTGTCCCCAGGGGGCCTTCAGCCCCAGCATTTT
>TRBJ2-3|TRBV5-1|few|TRBD1
CASSLAPSTGGADTQYF
TGCGCCAGCAGCTTGGCCCCTTCGACAGGGGGGGCAGATACGCAGTATTTT
>TRBJ2-7|TRBV3-1/TRBV3-2|few|-
CASSPDSSYEQYF
TGTGCCAGCAGCCCGGACAGCTCCTACGAGCAGTACTTC
>TRBJ2-3|TRBV7-9|-|-
CASSLGFFGDTQYF
TGTGCCAGCAGCCTGGGTTTTTTCGGGGATACGCAGTATTTT
>TRBJ1-3|TRBV27|-|-
CASSPLQGNSLQNTIYF
TGTGCCAGCAGTCCTCTACAGGGAAACTCATTGCAAAACACCATATATTTT
>TRBJ1-1|TRBV19|-|-
CASIPGPEGDTEAFF
TGTGCCAGTATTCCGGGACCCGAGGGGGACACTGAAGCTTTCTTT
>TRBJ1-2|TRBV7-4|-|-
CASSLEGQGNYGYTF
TGTGCCAGCAGCTTAGAGGGGCAGGGAAACTATGGCTACACCTTC
>TRBJ1-2|TRBV6-2/TRBV6-3|-|-
CASSDKRNYGYTF
TGTGCCAGCAGTGATAAGAGGAACTATGGCTACACCTTC
>TRBJ2-5|TRBV5-1|-|-
CASSFGQRVQETQYF
TGCGCCAGCAGCTTCGGACAGCGAGTCCAAGAGACCCAGTACTTC
>TRBJ1-3|TRBV28|-|-
CASSPQGNTIYF
TGTGCCAGCAGTCCACAGGGAAACACCATATATTTT
>TRBJ2-1|TRBV28|once|TRBD2
CASSLVTTSAYNEQFF
TGTGCCAGCAGTTTGGTAACGACTAGCGCCTACAATGAGCAGTTCTTC
>TRBJ1-1|TRBV27|-|-
CASSLAGLWTEAFF
TGTGCCAGCAGTTTAGCGGGGCTGTGGACTGAAGCTTTCTTT
>TRBJ2-7|TRBV7-2|-|-
CASSLGGTKNYEQYF
TGTGCCAGCAGCTTGGGGGGGACAAAAAACTACGAGCAGTACTTC
>TRBJ1-3|TRBV7-9|-|TRBD1
CASSFRTGKVIYSGNTIYF
TGTGCCAGCAGCTTTCGGACAGGCAAGGTAATTTACTCTGGAAACACCATATATTTT
>TRBJ2-1|TRBV5-4|-|TRBD2
CASSFQLAGTNEQFF
TGTGCCAGCAGCTTTCAACTAGCGGGGACCAATGAGCAGTTCTTC
>TRBJ1-6|TRBV6-5|-|TRBD1
CASSNPGQGLTPLHF
TGTGCCAGCAGTAACCCGGGACAGGGTTTGACACCCCTCCACTTT
>TRBJ2-4|TRBV5-1|-|TRBD1
CASSMGQIVAKNIQYF
TGCGCCAGCAGCATGGGACAGATTGTAGCCAAAAACATTCAGTACTTC
>TRBJ1-2|TRBV29-1|-|TRBD1
CSAETGAYGYTF
TGCAGCGCAGAGACAGGGGCCTATGGCTACACCTTC
>TRBJ1-2|TRBV27|few|-
CASSLGLANYGYTF
TGTGCCAGCAGTTTGGGGCTGGCTAACTATGGCTACACCTTC
>TRBJ1-2|TRBV18|once|-
CASSPPLDYGYTF
TGTGCCAGCTCACCGCCACTAGACTATGGCTACACCTTC
>TRBJ2-5|TRBV4-1|-|-
CASSQETAQETQYF
TGCGCCAGCAGCCAAGAAACTGCACAAGAGACCCAGTACTTC
>TRBJ2-7|TRBV11-2|-|TRBD1
CASSFSGGYEQYF
TGTGCCAGCAGCTTTTCAGGGGGCTACGAGCAGTACTTC
>TRBJ1-2|TRBV24-1|-|-
CATSDSGMRYGYTF
TGTGCCACCAGTGATTCAGGGATGAGATATGGCTACACCTTC
>TRBJ2-1|TRBV27|-|-
CASRDTNYNEQFF
TGTGCCAGCAGGGACACTAACTACAATGAGCAGTTCTTC
>TRBJ1-4|TRBV6-1|once|-
CASSPPGVGEKLFF
TGTGCCAGCAGTCCCCCGGGGGTAGGCGAAAAACTGTTTTTT
>TRBJ1-1|TRBV7-9|-|TRBD1
CASSSIQRGPNTEAFF
TGTGCCAGCAGCTCCATACAAAGGGGGCCGAACACTGAAGCTTTCTTT
>TRBJ1-6|TRBV5-1|-|-
CASSSGNTDNSPLHF
TGCGCCAGCAGTTCAGGGAACACGGATAATTCACCCCTCCACTTT
>TRBJ2-3|TRBV6-2/TRBV6-3|-|TRBD2
CASSAIAGGGTDTQYF
TGTGCCAGCAGTGCTATAGCGGGAGGAGGTACAGATACGCAGTATTTT
>TRBJ1-3|TRBV15|-|TRBD1
CATSVQGAGNTIYF
TGTGCCACCAGCGTACAGGGGGCTGGAAACACCATATATTTT
>TRBJ1-2|TRBV6-5|-|-
CASSYGRGGDYGYTF
TGTGCCAGCAGTTACGGACGAGGGGGGGACTATGGCTACACCTTC
>TRBJ1-2|TRBV5-8|-|-
CASSFSGGGFYGYTF
TGTGCCAGCAGCTTCAGTGGGGGAGGGTTTTATGGCTACACCTTC
>TRBJ2-7|TRBV2|once|-
CASSEGGLEQYF
TGTGCCAGCAGTGAGGGGGGTCTCGAGCAGTACTTC
>TRBJ1-1|TRBV30|-|-
CAWIGGWTEAFF
TGTGCCTGGATTGGGGGGTGGACTGAAGCTTTCTTT
>TRBJ1-1|TRBV6-5|-|-
CASSSPAGGNTEAFF
TGTGCCAGCAGTTCCCCGGCCGGGGGGAACACTGAAGCTTTCTTT
>TRBJ2-2|TRBV9|-|TRBD2
CASSVPISGGHTGELFF
TGTGCCAGCAGCGTACCTATTAGCGGGGGACACACCGGGGAGCTGTTTTTT
>TRBJ2-1|TRBV4-1|-|-
CASSQDQGSRQGGFF
TGCGCCAGCAGCCAAGATCAGGGCTCCAGGCAGGGAGGGTTCTTC
>TRBJ1-4|TRBV19|few|TRBD1
CATSGTGSMWPNEKLFF
TGTGCCACGTCCGGGACAGGGTCGATGTGGCCTAATGAAAAACTGTTTTTT
>TRBJ2-7|TRBV19|-|TRBD2
CAPRVGIGLAEYEQYF
TGTGCCCCCCGGGTGGGGATCGGACTAGCGGAGTACGAGCAGTACTTC
>TRBJ2-7|TRBV5-1|few|TRBD1
CASSPGDRGGHEQYF
TGCGCCAGCAGCCCTGGGGACAGGGGAGGGCACGAGCAGTACTTC
>TRBJ2-2|TRBV29-1|-|TRBD1
CSVKPGTGNTGELFF
TGCAGCGTTAAGCCCGGGACAGGGAACACCGGGGAGCTGTTTTTT
>TRBJ2-7|TRBV6-5|-|TRBD1
CASSYSTGSSYEQYF
TGTGCCAGCAGTTACTCGACAGGGAGCTCCTACGAGCAGTACTTC
>TRBJ1-3|TRBV6-5|-|-
CASSYSVRGGNTIYF
TGTGCCAGCAGTTACTCGGTTAGGGGCGGAAACACCATATATTTT
>TRBJ2-7|TRBV25-1|few|-
CASSEYNGEQYF
TGTGCCAGCAGTGAATATAACGGCGAGCAGTACTTC
>TRBJ2-6|TRBV5-4|-|TRBD1
CASSLTGESAGANVLTF
TGTGCCAGCAGCTTGACAGGGGAATCGGCCGGGGCCAACGTCCTGACTTTC